The table lists the clone carrying this TCR beta chain with a few counts. V was clipped by 2 bases and J by 0 bases, with 7 bases between them. In germline, CDR1 is KGHSH, CDR2 LQKENI. This CDR3 comprises 15 residues. The data are from a study of T-cell reconstitution after alpha-beta-depleted transplantation in children. Preparing the TCRbeta library involved the use of unique molecular identifiers. TCRdb ran MiXCR on the PCR reads and lists one entry per CDR3 protein. Altogether roughly 500,000 distinct CDR3 sequences are present, approximately 29% being singletons, with the ten largest covering roughly 2.5%.

The chain couples TRBV18 to TRBJ1-4; unclear D gene. The specimen was PBMCs from the stem cell graft donor, collected from the stem cell graft. The TCR sequence derives from a human donor who donated a stem cell graft to a child with aplastic anemia. Written as DNA, the CDR3 is TGTGCCAGCTCACCATTCGGGGCAACTAATGAAAAACTGTTTTTT. Residues: CASSPFGATNEKLFF.